The next 11 T cell receptor beta chains were all read from a single sample in a study of blood T cell repertoires in COVID-19. Produced via immunoSEQ multiplex PCR; TCRdb's table is partial and in-frame only. The table has some 180,000 clones, approximately 83% seen once. Input material: peripheral blood. The receptors here all came from a man between 65 and 85 years old with active or convalescent COVID-19.

This sequence joins TRBV7-9 and TRBJ1-1, with D perhaps matching TRBD1 (5 bases). The CDR3 extends over 14 amino acids. V dropped 0 bases and J dropped 3 bases, with 8 bases sitting between them. Germline V gene sequence: CDR1 SEHNR, CDR2 FQNEAQ (reference sequence). For the CDR3, the DNA is TGTGCCAGCAGCTTAGCAGGGGTCTACACTGAAGCTTTCTTT. It encodes CASSLAGVYTEAFF.

V is TRBV5-1 and J is TRBJ1-1; 7 nucleotides match TRBD1. Germline V CDR1 and CDR2: SGHRS, YFSETQ. CDR3 length: 13 amino acids. V gave up 5 bases and J gave up 4 bases; unmatched junction bases: 5. This chain's CDR3 is CASRTDRFTEAFF. The DNA of the CDR3 is TGCGCCAGCAGGACGGACAGGTTCACTGAAGCTTTCTTT.

The chain is built from TRBV5-1 and TRBJ2-1; weak D call: TRBD2 (6 bases). In germline, CDR1 is SGHRS, CDR2 YFSETQ. V was cut by 0 bases and J by 1 base, with 11 bases left in between. The CDR3 extends over 16 amino acids. CDR3 coding DNA: TGCGCCAGCAGCTTGGATGGGGACTTATCCTACAATGAGCAGTTCTTC. Its translation is CASSLDGDLSYNEQFF.

Here the CDR3 DNA reads TGTGCCAGCAGTAGACAGGGAAAACGCGCCGGGGAGCTGTTTTTT. This codes for CASSRQGKRAGELFF. The genes are TRBV6-2 or TRBV6-3 and TRBJ2-2, with TRBD1 matching 7 bases. The CDR3 sequence is 15 residues long. Germline assignment: CDR1 MNHEY and CDR2 SVGEGT. The V and J ends lost 5 bases and 6 bases, in that order; junction bases with no gene match: 9.

The CDR3 coding sequence is TGCGCCAGCAGCCACCGACAGGGATACTACGAGCAGTACTTC. Translated: CASSHRQGYYEQYF. V gene TRBV4-1 combines with J gene TRBJ2-7; 7 nucleotides align to TRBD1. Germline loops: CDR1 MGHRA, CDR2 YSYEKL. The CDR3 covers 14 residues. J lost 3 bases, V lost 3 bases, and 5 bases had no gene match.

The chain recombines TRBV7-6 with TRBJ1-1; 8 bases are shared with TRBD1. CDR1 is SGHVS and CDR2 is FNYEAQ in the germline V gene. Trimming took 1 base from V and 1 from J; bases not matched to a gene: 2. This CDR3 is built from 15 residues. CDR3 DNA: TGTGCCAGCAGCTTAGGGACAGGGTGGAACACTGAAGCTTTCTTT. Its protein is CASSLGTGWNTEAFF.

V and J are TRBV19 and TRBJ2-5; a weak D match, TRBD1 (6 bases). The CDR3 loop spans 14 amino acids. CDR1 and CDR2 (germline): LNHDA, SQIVND (reference sequence). Trimming pared 6 bases from V and 4 bases from J, leaving 15 bases between. For the CDR3, the DNA is TGTGCCAGTAGGGGGAGAGGGGGTGGAGAGACCCAGTACTTC. It is translated as CASRGRGGGETQYF.

The genes are TRBV19 and TRBJ2-5, with 8 bases aligning to TRBD2. Germline trimming cut 5 bases from V and 2 bases from J; bases unmatched to any gene: 4. CDR1 and CDR2 (germline): LNHDA, SQIVND (reference sequence). The CDR3 extends over 14 amino acids. CDR3 DNA sequence: TGTGCCAGTAGTGGACGGGGGGGGCAAGAGACCCAGTACTTC. Protein product: CASSGRGGQETQYF.

The CDR3 is CAWAAGGKEYGYTF. For the CDR3, the DNA is TGTGCCTGGGCTGCGGGCGGAAAAGAGTATGGCTACACCTTC. The rearrangement uses TRBV30 and TRBJ1-2; D is undetermined. Germline V gene sequence: CDR1 GTSNPN, CDR2 SVGIG (reference sequence). V shed 5 bases and J shed 5 bases, with 18 bases lying between them. CDR3 length: 14 residues.

The chain has TRBV7-9 and TRBJ1-1; D gene unclear. Germline CDR1 reads SEHNR; CDR2 reads FQNEAQ (reference sequence). This CDR3 has 14 residues. V was clipped by 3 bases and J by 0 bases, with 8 bases between them. CDR3 residues: CASSFFRLNTEAFF. DNA of the CDR3: TGTGCCAGCAGCTTTTTCAGGTTGAACACTGAAGCTTTCTTT.

The chain is built from TRBV7-9 and TRBJ2-1, with a possible D match to TRBD1 (6 bases). From germline, CDR1 is SEHNR and CDR2 FQNEAQ (reference sequence). V lost 10 bases, J lost 2 bases, and 30 bases lay in between. This CDR3 has 19 amino acids. The CDR3: CATPLSHRFTGSPYNEQFF. The CDR3 nucleotides read TGTGCCACCCCACTTAGTCATCGTTTTACAGGGAGCCCCTACAATGAGCAGTTCTTC.